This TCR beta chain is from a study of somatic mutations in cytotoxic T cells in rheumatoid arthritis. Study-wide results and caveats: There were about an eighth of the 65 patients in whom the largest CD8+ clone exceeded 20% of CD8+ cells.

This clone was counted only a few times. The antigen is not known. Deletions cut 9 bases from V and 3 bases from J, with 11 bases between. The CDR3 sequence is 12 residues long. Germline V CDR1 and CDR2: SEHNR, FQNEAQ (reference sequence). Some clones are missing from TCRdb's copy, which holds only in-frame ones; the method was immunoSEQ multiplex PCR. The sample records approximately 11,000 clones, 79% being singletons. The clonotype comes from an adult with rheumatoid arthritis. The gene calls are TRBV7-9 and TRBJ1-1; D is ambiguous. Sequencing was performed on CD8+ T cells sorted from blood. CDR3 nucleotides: TGTGCCAGTCTCAAATGGGACACTGAAGCTTTCTTT. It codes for CASLKWDTEAFF.